This entry lists 11 T cell receptor beta chains sequenced from one sample in a study of blood T cell repertoires in COVID-19. The assay was immunoSEQ multiplex PCR, and TCRdb's table has in-frame clones only and misses some. The sample has hundreds of thousands of clones, less than 85% seen once. The sample comprised PBMCs or T cells enriched from blood (not recorded which). The receptors were gathered from a woman aged 25 to 39 who had been exposed to COVID-19.

This clone was detected once. This chain uses TRBV13 with TRBJ2-3; 9 bases are shared with TRBD2. The germline CDR1 and CDR2 sequences are PRHDT and FYEKMQ (reference sequence). Unmatched junction bases numbered 10, after V lost 6 bases and J lost 3 bases. The CDR3 covers 16 residues. In nucleotides, the CDR3 is TGTGCCAGCAGATTTTGGCGGGGGGGCCTGACAGATACGCAGTATTTT. Encoded protein: CASRFWRGGLTDTQYF.

The rearrangement links TRBV2 to TRBJ1-4, with unresolved D. V lost 6 bases, J lost 2 bases, and 13 bases lay in between. The CDR3 runs to 15 residues. From germline, CDR1 is SNHLY and CDR2 FYNNEI. CDR3 loop: CASRSAEVTNEKLFF. In nucleotides, the CDR3 is TGTGCCAGCAGGTCCGCGGAAGTGACTAATGAAAAACTGTTTTTT.

The V gene is TRBV5-1, the J gene TRBJ1-1; TRBD1 matches at 7 bases. In germline, CDR1 is SGHRS, CDR2 YFSETQ. This CDR3 has 14 residues. The J segment lost 4 bases and the V segment lost 4 bases, leaving 7 bases of the junction unmatched. The CDR3, as DNA: TGCGCCAGCAGCCCGGGACAGCCTACCACTGAAGCTTTCTTT. Translating gives CASSPGQPTTEAFF.

The chain combines TRBV15 with TRBJ1-3, with 9 bases fitting TRBD1. Per germline, CDR1 LNHNV and CDR2 YYDKDF (reference sequence). Trimming at V came to 0 bases and at J to 0 bases, leaving 6 bases not matched to a gene. The CDR3 runs to 18 residues. CDR3 bases: TGTGCCACCAGCAGAGAAGTGGCACAGGGGGCCTCTGGAAACACCATATATTTT. The encoded protein is CATSREVAQGASGNTIYF.

J is TRBJ1-4 and V is TRBV25-1; perhaps TRBD1 as D (5 bases). Trimming cost V 7 bases and J 10 bases, with 16 bases left between them. This CDR3 has 13 amino acids. Germline CDR1 is MGHDK and CDR2 is SYGVNS. CDR3 loop: CASTPSGDGKLFF. In DNA form, the CDR3 reads TGTGCCAGCACCCCCTCGGGGGATGGAAAACTGTTTTTT.

V usage is TRBV7-9 and J usage is TRBJ1-2; 10 positions agree with TRBD1. The length of the CDR3 is 19 residues. Looked up from germline, CDR1 is SEHNR and CDR2 is FQNEAQ (reference sequence). With V trimmed by 2 bases and J by 0 bases, 12 bases remained unmatched. CDR3 sequence: CASSLNGQGVYLSNYGYTF. For the CDR3, the DNA is TGTGCCAGCAGCTTAAACGGACAGGGGGTTTACCTCTCTAACTATGGCTACACCTTC.

The genes are TRBV5-5 and TRBJ1-1, with a weak D call TRBD1 (5 bases). V lost 0 bases to trimming and J lost 4 bases, with 16 bases between them. The germline CDR1 and CDR2 sequences are SGHKS and YYEKEE (reference sequence). The CDR3 spans 16 residues. Written as DNA, the CDR3 is TGTGCCAGCAGCTTGGAGCCGGCAGGGAAGGGCACTGAAGCTTTCTTT. Protein sequence: CASSLEPAGKGTEAFF.

The rearrangement joins TRBV13 to TRBJ2-7; 13 bases agree with TRBD2. The CDR3 length is 16 residues. CDR1 and CDR2 (germline): PRHDT, FYEKMQ (reference sequence). The junction had 10 bases not matched to a gene; V was cut back by 5 bases and J by 6 bases. CDR3 bases: TGTGCCAGCAGCACGTCCGGACTAGCGGGAGCTGGCGAGCAGTACTTC. This sequence encodes CASSTSGLAGAGEQYF.

The V call is TRBV5-1, the J call TRBJ1-2, with 9 bases that match TRBD1. From germline, CDR1 is SGHRS and CDR2 YFSETQ. This CDR3 comprises 16 residues. Unmatched junction bases numbered 7, after V lost 0 bases and J lost 4 bases. DNA of the CDR3: TGCGCCAGCAGCTTGGAACAGGGGGCGCGAATCTATGGCTACACCTTC. As protein: CASSLEQGARIYGYTF.

This clone appeared once. This chain uses TRBV7-8 with TRBJ1-1; D not certain. CDR1 is SGHVS, CDR2 FQNEAQ, per germline. The V and J ends lost 1 base and 3 bases respectively, with 12 bases between them. CDR3 size: 15 residues. CDR3 region: CASSLVRRGYTEAFF. DNA of the CDR3: TGTGCCAGCAGCTTAGTACGGAGAGGGTACACTGAAGCTTTCTTT.

DNA for the CDR3: TGCGCCAGCAGCTTGGCGTCTAGCGGTACCACAGATACGCAGTATTTT. Translating it yields CASSLASSGTTDTQYF. The V call is TRBV5-1, the J call TRBJ2-3, with TRBD2 matching 7 bases. Unmatched junction bases numbered 6, after V lost 0 bases and J lost 2 bases. The CDR3 spans 16 residues. Germline CDR1 and CDR2: SGHRS and YFSETQ.